These 23 T cell receptor beta chains share one sample of origin, sequenced in a study of vaccination and CD4 T cells after COVID-19. Cultured CD4+ T-cell DNA underwent Oncomine TCR Beta short-read sequencing. A single record per CDR3 protein comes from TCRdb applying MiXCR to the PCR reads. The table has 15,000 or so distinct CDR3 sequences, under 80% seen once; the top ten hold around 11%. The treatment is: roughly ten-day PBMC culture with coronavirus spike peptide pools or control peptides (ViraFEST assay). These TCRs are of unknown antigen specificity. Sequenced input: CD4+ T cells from blood, cultured in vitro. The receptors were gathered from a human donor who had recovered from COVID-19.

The chain carries TRBV2 and TRBJ1-5; D remains unclear. V was pared by 7 bases and J by 4 bases, with 17 bases between. Germline loops: CDR1 SNHLY, CDR2 FYNNEI. The CDR3 is 15 amino acids. In DNA, the CDR3 is TGTGCCAGCAACGACTTAGGAGTCACTAATCAGCCCCAGCATTTT. Translated, it gives CASNDLGVTNQPQHF.

The chain is built from TRBV6-1 and TRBJ1-2, with 8 bases lining up with TRBD1. The CDR3 covers 15 residues. V lost 6 bases to trimming and J lost 4 bases; unmatched junction nucleotides: 10. The germline V gene has CDR1 MNHNS and CDR2 SASEGT. This CDR3 is CASSGQGGLGYGYTF. The CDR3 DNA follows: TGTGCCAGCAGCGGACAGGGTGGGTTAGGCTATGGCTACACCTTC.

This rearrangement joins TRBV20-1 to TRBJ2-5; 7 nucleotides align to TRBD1. The CDR3 loop spans 13 amino acids. Germline CDR1 and CDR2: DFQATT and SNEGSKA (reference sequence). With V trimmed by 4 bases and J by 5 bases, 7 bases remained unmatched. The CDR3 sequence: CSATTGIRETQYF. CDR3 DNA sequence: TGCAGTGCTACGACAGGGATTAGGGAGACCCAGTACTTC.

The chain combines TRBV4-2 with TRBJ2-1, with TRBD2 matching over 12 bases. Germline V lookup: CDR1 LGHNA, CDR2 YNFKEQ. The CDR3 has 16 amino acids. V was pared by 5 bases and J by 5 bases, with 7 bases of the junction left unmatched. The CDR3 DNA reads as TGTGCCAGCAGCATTCGGACTAGCGGGACAAACAATGAGCAGTTCTTC. This sequence encodes CASSIRTSGTNNEQFF.

This sequence joins TRBV12-3 or TRBV12-4 and TRBJ1-1, with TRBD1 matching over 7 bases. The CDR3 contains 15 residues. V was clipped by 8 bases and J by 3 bases; unmatched bases: 12. CDR3 protein: CASRRQGVDYTEAFF. In DNA, the CDR3 is TGTGCCAGCCGACGACAGGGAGTGGACTACACTGAAGCTTTCTTT.

CDR3 in amino acids: CASSIDYRGGIGTQYF. CDR3 DNA sequence: TGTGCCAGTAGTATCGATTACAGGGGGGGGATCGGTACGCAGTATTTT. The V gene is TRBV19, the J gene TRBJ2-3, with D tentatively TRBD1 (8 bases). Germline loops: CDR1 LNHDA, CDR2 SQIVND (reference sequence). V was clipped by 3 bases and J by 8 bases, with 21 bases between them. The CDR3 loop spans 16 amino acids.

This chain connects TRBV7-2 to TRBJ2-5; 12 positions match TRBD2. Trimming at V came to 4 bases and at J to 5 bases, leaving 11 bases not matched to a gene. Germline V lookup: CDR1 SGHTA, CDR2 FQGNSA. This CDR3 is 17 amino acids long. This CDR3 is CASSWTSGATPRETQYF. The DNA for the CDR3 is TGTGCCAGCAGCTGGACTAGCGGGGCCACGCCCAGGGAGACCCAGTACTTC.

This chain uses TRBV6-1 with TRBJ1-6, with D possibly being TRBD1 (6 bases). CDR3 length equals 13 residues. Trimming took off 9 bases at V and 4 bases at J, with 10 bases between the two ends. The germline V gene encodes CDR1 MNHNS and CDR2 SASEGT. Here the CDR3 DNA reads TGTGCCAGTAGGACAGTTTATAATTCACCCCTCCACTTT. This translates into CASRTVYNSPLHF.

This clonotype occurred a few times. The gene calls are TRBV12-5 and TRBJ2-3; TRBD1 is a possible D gene (6 bases). Germline CDR1 is LGHNT and CDR2 is FRNRAP. This CDR3 is built from 15 residues. V was trimmed by 5 bases and J by 2 bases, leaving 14 bases between them. The CDR3 DNA follows: TGTGCTAGTGGTCCCGGACAGCAGAACACAGATACGCAGTATTTT. Protein sequence: CASGPGQQNTDTQYF.

This clonotype has only one observation. The rearrangement joins TRBV2 to TRBJ2-3, with D possibly being TRBD2 (6 bases). Per germline, CDR1 SNHLY and CDR2 FYNNEI. The CDR3 length is 14 residues. V lost 6 bases and J 2 bases, leaving 12 bases between the germline ends. CDR3: CASRVTRNTDTQYF. The CDR3 region has the DNA TGTGCCAGCAGAGTGACTAGAAACACAGATACGCAGTATTTT.

The chain uses TRBV12-3 or TRBV12-4 and TRBJ2-7; TRBD2 agrees at 14 bases. This CDR3 is built from 18 residues. Trimming cost V 5 bases and J 6 bases; bases outside gene matches: 15. CDR3 amino acids: CASSRLKGLAGVGGEQYF. CDR3 in DNA: TGTGCCAGCAGTCGACTAAAGGGACTAGCGGGAGTCGGAGGCGAGCAGTACTTC.

V is TRBV27 and J is TRBJ1-2, with D uncertain. This CDR3 is 17 amino acids long. The V and J ends lost 8 bases and 0 bases respectively, with 22 bases between them. Germline CDR1 reads MNHEY; CDR2 reads SMNVEV (reference sequence). CDR3 nucleotide sequence: TGTGCCAGCCTCCTCTCGGGTGTCGGGCCGTCTAACTATGGCTACACCTTC. It is translated as CASLLSGVGPSNYGYTF.

The genes are TRBV12-2 and TRBJ2-7. TRBV12-2 is a pseudogene. This CDR3 region has 16 residues. The CDR3, as DNA: TGTGCAAGTCGCTTAGACGTTTTAGCTGGATCTTACGAGCAGTACTTC. Protein: CASRLDVLAGSYEQYF.

J is TRBJ1-4 and V is TRBV7-2; TRBD1 is a possible D gene (5 bases). The CDR3 has 16 amino acids. CDR1 SGHTA and CDR2 FQGNSA come from the germline V gene. Trimming removed 2 bases from V and 2 bases from J, with 12 bases in between. For the CDR3, the DNA is TGTGCCAGCAGCTTACGGGGCAGACCTACTAATGAAAAACTGTTTTTT. Amino acids: CASSLRGRPTNEKLFF.

This clonotype was counted only a few times. V usage is TRBV6-1 and J usage is TRBJ2-1; the match to TRBD2 covers 15 bases. The CDR3 consists of 15 residues. Per the germline V gene, CDR1 is MNHNS and CDR2 is SASEGT. Trimming removed 4 bases from V and 8 bases from J; junction bases left unmatched: 3. In DNA form, the CDR3 reads TGTGCCAGCAGTGGGACTAGCGGGGGGGCCTATGAGCAGTTCTTC. This encodes CASSGTSGGAYEQFF.

This clonotype was seen a few times. The CDR3 DNA is TGTGCCAGCAGCCTGGAGGACGGGGTCGACACTGAAGCTTTCTTT. This codes for CASSLEDGVDTEAFF. The rearrangement joins TRBV6-1 to TRBJ1-1; D not certain. Trimming took off 6 bases at V and 3 bases at J, with 17 bases between the two ends. The CDR3 consists of 15 residues. Germline V gene sequence: CDR1 MNHNS, CDR2 SASEGT.

The chain uses TRBV28 and TRBJ2-7; 13 nucleotides match TRBD2. V was pared by 7 bases and J by 1 base, with 4 bases of the junction left unmatched. This CDR3 has 15 residues. Per germline, CDR1 MDHEN and CDR2 SYDVKM. The CDR3 DNA sequence: TGTGCCAGCACCGGGGGACTAGCGGGGTCCTACGAGCAGTACTTC. It codes for CASTGGLAGSYEQYF.

This clonotype occurred a few times. The chain couples TRBV25-1 to TRBJ1-2, with D possibly matching TRBD1 (5 bases). V shed 6 bases and J shed 0 bases, with 14 bases lying between them. The CDR3 spans 15 residues. Looked up from germline, CDR1 is MGHDK and CDR2 is SYGVNS. CDR3 sequence (DNA): TGTGCCAGCAGGGCCCCGGGACTGACTAACTATGGCTACACCTTC. As protein: CASRAPGLTNYGYTF.

CDR3 sequence reads: CASSQGLYTEAFF. The CDR3 DNA sequence: TGTGCCAGTAGTCAGGGGCTCTACACTGAAGCTTTCTTT. V and J are TRBV19 and TRBJ1-1; possible D gene TRBD1, 6 bases. Germline lookup yields CDR1 LNHDA and CDR2 SQIVND (reference sequence). V shed 5 bases and J shed 3 bases, with 10 bases lying between them. This CDR3 spans 13 amino acids.

This clonotype was observed a few times. The rearrangement links TRBV20-1 to TRBJ1-6; TRBD1 might be the D (6 bases). The CDR3 covers 14 residues. The germline gives CDR1 DFQATT, CDR2 SNEGSKA (reference sequence). Trimming took 5 bases from V and 7 from J, leaving 15 bases between them. This CDR3 reads CSAGGAGANSPLHF. DNA for the CDR3: TGCAGTGCTGGCGGGGCAGGGGCAAATTCACCCCTCCACTTT.

This rearrangement joins TRBV7-3 to TRBJ1-1; D uncertain. V gave up 5 bases and J gave up 2 bases, with 9 bases separating them. The CDR3 contains 13 residues. Germline V gene sequence: CDR1 SGHTA, CDR2 FQGTGA. CDR3 bases: TGTGCCAGCAGCCAAGGGCCTAACACTGAAGCTTTCTTT. Translation: CASSQGPNTEAFF.

V and J are TRBV20-1 and TRBJ2-7; the match to TRBD1 covers 8 bases. Germline V CDR1 and CDR2: DFQATT, SNEGSKA (reference sequence). This CDR3 contains 14 residues. V lost 2 bases to trimming and J lost 2 bases; unmatched junction nucleotides: 5. The CDR3, as DNA: TGCAGTGCTAGATCAGAACAGGGGGCCTACGAGCAGTACTTC. Translation: CSARSEQGAYEQYF.

The DNA of the CDR3 is TGTGCCAGCAGTCCGGAGCTGGAAGCTTTCTTT. It codes for CASSPELEAFF. The chain couples TRBV7-9 to TRBJ1-1, with D unresolved. The CDR3 spans 11 residues. V dropped 6 bases and J dropped 8 bases, with 10 bases sitting between them. The germline V gene has CDR1 SEHNR and CDR2 FQNEAQ (reference sequence).